These T cell receptor beta chains were read from a single sample in a study of T cells in Graves' hyperthyroidism and ophthalmopathy. TCRdb called the multiplex PCR reads again in MiXCR, with one record for every CDR3 protein. The sample consists of about 350,000 distinct CDR3 sequences, about a sixth of them appearing once. The sequenced material came from blood. These receptors were obtained from a woman aged 40 to 50 with Graves' ophthalmopathy. CDR3s include the opening cysteine and the closing phenylalanine or tryptophan. A D gene is named only where the DNA matches it firmly. Not all rows give a size; the values are once, few, many and, for expanded clones, a class.

v_call: TRBV19
clone_size: many
d_call: .
j_call: TRBJ1-5
cdr3_aa: CASTKRTGTTHNQPQHF
cdr3_nt: TGTGCCAGTACCAAACGCACCGGGACAACTCACAATCAGCCCCAGCATTTT

v_call: TRBV3-1
clone_size: many
d_call: .
j_call: TRBJ1-1
cdr3_aa: CASSHSLGNREAFF
cdr3_nt: TGTGCCAGCAGCCATTCTCTAGGGAACCGGGAAGCTTTCTTT

v_call: TRBV5-1
clone_size: many
d_call: .
j_call: TRBJ1-5
cdr3_aa: CASKSREHRESYSNQPQHF
cdr3_nt: TGCGCCAGCAAGTCCCGGGAACACCGGGAATCCTATAGCAATCAGCCCCAGCATTTT

v_call: TRBV6-4
clone_size: many
d_call: TRBD2
j_call: TRBJ2-7
cdr3_aa: CASSHGLAAIVSKYEQYF
cdr3_nt: TGTGCCAGCAGTCACGGACTAGCGGCAATCGTATCGAAATACGAGCAGTACTTC

v_call: TRBV20-1
clone_size: few
d_call: .
j_call: TRBJ2-7
cdr3_aa: CSAPDRSRGREQYF
cdr3_nt: TGCAGTGCTCCCGACAGGAGCAGGGGCCGCGAGCAGTACTTC

v_call: TRBV5-1
clone_size: .
d_call: TRBD1
j_call: TRBJ2-7
cdr3_aa: CASSPDRGDYEQYF
cdr3_nt: TGCGCCAGCAGCCCTGACAGGGGTGACTACGAACAGTACTTC

v_call: TRBV7-8
clone_size: many
d_call: .
j_call: TRBJ2-7
cdr3_aa: CASSPGTLYYEQYF
cdr3_nt: TGTGCCAGCAGCCCCGGGACGCTATACTACGAGCAGTACTTC

v_call: TRBV20-1
clone_size: many
d_call: TRBD1
j_call: TRBJ1-2
cdr3_aa: CSAEIPGGGYGYTF
cdr3_nt: TGCAGTGCTGAGATTCCAGGGGGCGGCTATGGCTACACCTTC

v_call: TRBV14
clone_size: .
d_call: .
j_call: TRBJ2-2
cdr3_aa: CASSQWDTTGELFF
cdr3_nt: TGTGCCAGCAGCCAGTGGGACACCACCGGGGAGCTGTTTTTT

v_call: TRBV3-1
clone_size: many
d_call: TRBD1
j_call: TRBJ2-7
cdr3_aa: CASSQGQGVHYEQYF
cdr3_nt: TGTGCCAGCAGCCAGGGACAGGGTGTCCACTACGAGCAGTACTTC

v_call: TRBV30
clone_size: many
d_call: .
j_call: TRBJ2-7
cdr3_aa: CAWNQDRYYEQYF
cdr3_nt: TGTGCCTGGAACCAGGACCGTTACTACGAGCAGTACTTC

v_call: TRBV7-8
clone_size: .
d_call: .
j_call: TRBJ2-3
cdr3_aa: CASSLLTQNTQYF
cdr3_nt: TGTGCCAGCAGCTTATTGACTCAAAATACGCAGTATTTT

v_call: TRBV18
clone_size: many
d_call: TRBD1
j_call: TRBJ1-1
cdr3_aa: CASSPGQGRTEAFF
cdr3_nt: TGTGCCAGCTCACCCGGACAGGGGAGGACTGAAGCTTTCTTT

v_call: TRBV7-3
clone_size: many
d_call: .
j_call: TRBJ2-2
cdr3_aa: CASSIGGTVGTGELFF
cdr3_nt: TGTGCCAGCAGCATAGGGGGGACAGTAGGGACCGGGGAGCTGTTTTTT

v_call: TRBV2
clone_size: many
d_call: TRBD2
j_call: TRBJ2-7
cdr3_aa: CASRRGLAGHEQYF
cdr3_nt: TGTGCCAGCAGAAGAGGGCTAGCGGGACACGAGCAGTACTTC